A single T cell receptor (beta chain) is shown here with its context. Original processing notes: Estimation of nucleated cell counts was performed using reference gene primer amplification. The assay was immunoSEQ multiplex PCR, and TCRdb's table has in-frame clones only and misses some. The V and J calls and clone size come from that table; D and trimming were worked out from the DNA. The sample lists about 43,000 clones, approximately 90% occurring once. Germline V gives CDR1 SGHAT, CDR2 FQNNGV. This CDR3 is 14 amino acids long. V lost 3 bases and J lost 1, with 7 bases in between. This entry belongs to a study of blood T cell repertoires in COVID-19.

The origin of this receptor is a woman aged 80 or over with active COVID-19. Sequencing was performed on peripheral blood. The chain combines TRBV11-2 with TRBJ2-1; D is perhaps TRBD2 (6 bases). The CDR3, as DNA: TGTGCCAGCAGCTTCGGGGGTTCCTACAATGAGCAGTTCTTC. This encodes CASSFGGSYNEQFF.